A single sample gave rise to the 9 T cell receptor beta chains below, sequenced in a study of beta chain features in type 1 diabetes. Since all of the isolated RNA was reverse transcribed, expressed TCRB transcripts were what got sequenced. Sequencing used immunoSEQ multiplex PCR; TCRdb keeps in-frame clones, though not all of them. This table has 200,000 to 250,000 clones, 27% appearing once. Sequencing used central memory CD4+ T cells from blood. These receptors were taken from a man aged 30-40 years in good health.

The chain employs TRBV7-2 and TRBJ2-1; D might be TRBD1 or TRBD2, each matching 6 bases. V lost 1 base and J 7 bases, leaving 14 bases between the germline ends. The length of the CDR3 is 15 residues. Looked up from germline, CDR1 is SGHTA and CDR2 is FQGNSA. The CDR3 DNA follows: TGTGCCAGCAGCTTAGGAGGGGGACTCGTGAATGAGCAGTTCTTC. Translated, it gives CASSLGGGLVNEQFF.

This clone has more than one count but fewer than ten. The chain links TRBV11-2 to TRBJ2-3; D not certain. Deletions cut 3 bases from V and 1 base from J, with 8 bases between. This CDR3 comprises 14 residues. From germline, CDR1 is SGHAT and CDR2 FQNNGV. CDR3 in amino acids: CASSFNSGTDTQYF. CDR3 bases: TGTGCCAGCAGCTTTAACAGCGGCACAGATACGCAGTATTTT.

This clone was recorded many times. Other DNA sequences of this sample code for an identical CDR3. The chain couples TRBV7-9 to TRBJ2-3; possibly TRBD2 for D (6 bases). Looked up from germline, CDR1 is SEHNR and CDR2 is FQNEAQ (reference sequence). The ends were cut back, 5 bases at V and 0 bases at J, with 9 bases in the middle. The CDR3 spans 14 residues. In nucleotides, the CDR3 is TGTGCCAGCAGCGCTAGCGCTAGCACAGATACGCAGTATTTT. It encodes CASSASASTDTQYF.

The V and J genes are TRBV11-2 and TRBJ2-5, with TRBD2 as a possible D gene (6 bases). This CDR3 is built from 14 residues. Germline values: CDR1 SGHAT, CDR2 FQNNGV. V shed 2 bases and J shed 1 base, with 8 bases lying between them. CDR3 nucleotide sequence: TGTGCCAGCAGCTTAATGGGGGGCCAAGAGACCCAGTACTTC. Translated: CASSLMGGQETQYF.

The chain couples TRBV30 to TRBJ2-4, with unresolved D. The V end was cut by 0 bases, the J end by 0 bases, with 15 bases between. This CDR3 has 17 amino acids. The germline V gene has CDR1 GTSNPN and CDR2 SVGIG (reference sequence). The CDR3 nucleotides read TGTGCCTGGAGTGTAGTCGTAGGGTCGCTAGCCAAAAACATTCAGTACTTC. It yields the protein CAWSVVVGSLAKNIQYF.

The CDR3 protein is CASSTSRGTEAFF. CDR3 nucleotide sequence: TGTGCCAGCAGCACAAGCAGGGGCACTGAAGCTTTCTTT. J is TRBJ1-1 and V is TRBV13; D perhaps matches TRBD1 (6 bases). The CDR3 runs 13 residues. The V end was cut by 5 bases, the J end by 4 bases, with 11 bases between. Per germline, CDR1 PRHDT and CDR2 FYEKMQ (reference sequence). Looking up the rest from reference TRBV13 and TRBJ1-1 gives the full variable domain: AAGVIQSPRHLIKEKRETATLKCYPIPRHDTVYWYQQGPGQDPQFLISFYEKMQSDKGSIPDRFSAQQFSDYHSELNMSSLELGDSALYFCASSTSRGTEAFFGQGTRLTVV.

This rearrangement joins TRBV18 to TRBJ2-5; TRBD2 matches at 7 bases. This CDR3 is built from 14 residues. V was clipped by 3 bases and J by 3 bases; unmatched bases: 4. Germline CDR1 KGHSH, CDR2 LQKENI. The CDR3 coding sequence is TGTGCCAGCTCACCGCGGACTAGAGAAGAGACCCAGTACTTC. It translates to CASSPRTREETQYF.

This clone occurred a few times. V is TRBV7-2 and J is TRBJ2-7; no clear D gene. Germline assignment: CDR1 SGHTA and CDR2 FQGNSA. The CDR3 totals 12 residues. V dropped 1 base and J dropped 6 bases, with 7 bases sitting between them. As DNA, the CDR3 is TGTGCCAGCAGCTTAGTACGCCGCGAGCAGTACTTC. This sequence encodes CASSLVRREQYF.

This clone was counted between two and nine times. The chain couples TRBV28 to TRBJ1-2; 8 positions match TRBD1. The CDR3 sequence is 14 residues long. V trimming: 4 bases; J trimming: 7 bases; junction bases outside the gene matches: 8. Germline values: CDR1 MDHEN, CDR2 SYDVKM. The CDR3 reads CASSSTGAFFGYTF. The CDR3 DNA is TGTGCCAGCAGTTCGACAGGGGCCTTTTTTGGCTACACCTTC.